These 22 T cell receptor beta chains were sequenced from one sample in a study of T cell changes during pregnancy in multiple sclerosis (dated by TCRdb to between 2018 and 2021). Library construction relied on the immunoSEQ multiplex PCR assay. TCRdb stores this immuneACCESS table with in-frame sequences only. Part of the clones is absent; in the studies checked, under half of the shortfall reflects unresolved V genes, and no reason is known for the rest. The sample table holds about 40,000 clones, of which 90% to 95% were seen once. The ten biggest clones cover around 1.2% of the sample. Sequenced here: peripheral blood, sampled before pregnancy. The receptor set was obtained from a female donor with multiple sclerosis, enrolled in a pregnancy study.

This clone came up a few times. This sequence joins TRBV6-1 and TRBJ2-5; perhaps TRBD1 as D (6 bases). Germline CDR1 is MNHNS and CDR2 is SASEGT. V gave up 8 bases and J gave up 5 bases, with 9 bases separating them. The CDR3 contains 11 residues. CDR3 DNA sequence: TGTGCCAGCGGGCAGGGGGAGACCCAGTACTTC. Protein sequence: CASGQGETQYF.

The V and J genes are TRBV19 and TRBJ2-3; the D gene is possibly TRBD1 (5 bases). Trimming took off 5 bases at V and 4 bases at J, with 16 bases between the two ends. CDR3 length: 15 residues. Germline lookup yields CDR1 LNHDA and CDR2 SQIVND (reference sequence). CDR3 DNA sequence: TGTGCCAGTAGTCCCCGGGTGCTCAGGGCAGATACGCAGTATTTT. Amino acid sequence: CASSPRVLRADTQYF.

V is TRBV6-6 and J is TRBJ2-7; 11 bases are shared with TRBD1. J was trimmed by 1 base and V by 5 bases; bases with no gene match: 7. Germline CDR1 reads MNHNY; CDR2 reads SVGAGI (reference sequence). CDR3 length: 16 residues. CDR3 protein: CASSTSGTGGSYEQYF. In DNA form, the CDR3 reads TGTGCCAGCAGTACTTCCGGGACAGGGGGATCCTACGAGCAGTACTTC.

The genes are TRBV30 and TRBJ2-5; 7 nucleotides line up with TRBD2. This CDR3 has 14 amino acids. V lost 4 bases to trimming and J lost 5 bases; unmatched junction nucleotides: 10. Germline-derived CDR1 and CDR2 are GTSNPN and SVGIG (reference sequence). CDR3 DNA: TGTGCCTGGAACGGCGGGAGAGGACCCGAGACCCAGTACTTC. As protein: CAWNGGRGPETQYF.

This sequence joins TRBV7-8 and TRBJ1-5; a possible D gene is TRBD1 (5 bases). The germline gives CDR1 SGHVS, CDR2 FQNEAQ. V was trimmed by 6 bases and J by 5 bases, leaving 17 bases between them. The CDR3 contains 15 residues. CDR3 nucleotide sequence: TGTGCCAGCAGTCAAGTCGACAGTCCTTATCAGCCCCAGCATTTT. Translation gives CASSQVDSPYQPQHF. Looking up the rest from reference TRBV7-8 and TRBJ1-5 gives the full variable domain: GAGVSQSPRYKVAKRGQDVALRCDPISGHVSLFWYQQALGQGPEFLTYFQNEAQLDKSGLPSDRFFAERPEGSVSTLKIQRTQQEDSAVYLCASSQVDSPYQPQHFGDGTRLSIL.

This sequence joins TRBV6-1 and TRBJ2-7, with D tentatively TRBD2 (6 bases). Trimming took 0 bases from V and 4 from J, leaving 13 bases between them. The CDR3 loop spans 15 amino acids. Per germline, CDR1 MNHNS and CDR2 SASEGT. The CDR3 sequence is CASSEAEGEAYEQYF. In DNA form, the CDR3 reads TGTGCCAGCAGTGAAGCGGAGGGAGAAGCGTACGAGCAGTACTTC.

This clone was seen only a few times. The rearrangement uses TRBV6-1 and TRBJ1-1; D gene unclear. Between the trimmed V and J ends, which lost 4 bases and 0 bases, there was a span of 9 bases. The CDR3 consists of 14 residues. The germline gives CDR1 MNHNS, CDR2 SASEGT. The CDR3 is CASSARLVNTEAFF. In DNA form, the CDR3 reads TGTGCCAGCAGTGCCCGACTGGTGAACACTGAAGCTTTCTTT.

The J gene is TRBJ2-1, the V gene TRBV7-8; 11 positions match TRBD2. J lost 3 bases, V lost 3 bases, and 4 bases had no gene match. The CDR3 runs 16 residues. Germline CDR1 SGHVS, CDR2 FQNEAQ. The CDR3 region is CASSLLAGGHYNEQFF. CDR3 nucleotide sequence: TGTGCCAGCAGCTTGTTAGCGGGAGGGCACTACAATGAGCAGTTCTTC.

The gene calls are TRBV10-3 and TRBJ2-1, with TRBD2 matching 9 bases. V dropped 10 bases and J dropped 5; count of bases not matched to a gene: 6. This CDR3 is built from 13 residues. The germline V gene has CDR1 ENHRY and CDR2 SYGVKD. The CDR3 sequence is CATNSGSNNEQFF. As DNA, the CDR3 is TGTGCCACCAATAGCGGGAGCAACAATGAGCAGTTCTTC.

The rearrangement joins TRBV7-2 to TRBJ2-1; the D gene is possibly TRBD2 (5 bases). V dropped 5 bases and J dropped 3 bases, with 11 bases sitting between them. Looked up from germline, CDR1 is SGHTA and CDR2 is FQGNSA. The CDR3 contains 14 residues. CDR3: CASSGPGNYNEQFF. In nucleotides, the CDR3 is TGTGCCAGCAGCGGGCCCGGGAACTACAATGAGCAGTTCTTC.

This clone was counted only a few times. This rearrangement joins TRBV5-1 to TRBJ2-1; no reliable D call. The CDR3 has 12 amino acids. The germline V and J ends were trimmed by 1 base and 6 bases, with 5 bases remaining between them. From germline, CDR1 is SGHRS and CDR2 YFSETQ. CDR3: CASSLTSNEQFF. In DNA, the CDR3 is TGCGCCAGCAGCTTGACTTCCAATGAGCAGTTCTTC.

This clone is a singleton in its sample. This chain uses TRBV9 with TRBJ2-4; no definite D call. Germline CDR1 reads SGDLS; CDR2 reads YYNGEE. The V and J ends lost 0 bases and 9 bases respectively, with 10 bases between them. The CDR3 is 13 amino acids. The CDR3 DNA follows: TGTGCCAGCAGCGTAGGCACCGGTGGCATTCAGTACTTC. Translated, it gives CASSVGTGGIQYF. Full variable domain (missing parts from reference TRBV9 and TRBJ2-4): DSGVTQTPKHLITATGQRVTLRCSPRSGDLSVYWYQQSLDQGLQFLIQYYNGEERAKGNILERFSAQQFPDLHSELNLSSLELGDSALYFCASSVGTGGIQYFGAGTRLSVL.

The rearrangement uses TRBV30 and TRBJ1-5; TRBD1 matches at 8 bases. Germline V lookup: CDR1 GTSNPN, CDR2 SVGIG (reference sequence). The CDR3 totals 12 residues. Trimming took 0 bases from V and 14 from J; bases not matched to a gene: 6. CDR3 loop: CAWSVGSGGEHF. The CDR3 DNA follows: TGTGCCTGGAGTGTAGGGTCAGGGGGCGAGCATTTT.

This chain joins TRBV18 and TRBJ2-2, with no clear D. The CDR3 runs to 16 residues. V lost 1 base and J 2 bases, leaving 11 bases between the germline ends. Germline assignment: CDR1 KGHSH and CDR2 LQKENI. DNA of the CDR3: TGTGCCAGCTCACCACTGATAGGAGTTAACACCGGGGAGCTGTTTTTT. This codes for CASSPLIGVNTGELFF.

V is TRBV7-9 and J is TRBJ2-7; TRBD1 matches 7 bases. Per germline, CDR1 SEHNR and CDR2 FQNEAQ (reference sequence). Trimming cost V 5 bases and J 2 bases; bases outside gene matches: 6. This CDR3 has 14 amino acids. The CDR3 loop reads CASSAGTAPYEQYF. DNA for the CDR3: TGTGCCAGCAGCGCAGGGACAGCCCCCTACGAGCAGTACTTC.

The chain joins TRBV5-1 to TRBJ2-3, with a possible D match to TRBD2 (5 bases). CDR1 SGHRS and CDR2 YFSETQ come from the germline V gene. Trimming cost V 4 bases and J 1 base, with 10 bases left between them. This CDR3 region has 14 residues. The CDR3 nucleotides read TGCGCCAGCAGCACCGTCGGGGGCACAGATACGCAGTATTTT. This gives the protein CASSTVGGTDTQYF.

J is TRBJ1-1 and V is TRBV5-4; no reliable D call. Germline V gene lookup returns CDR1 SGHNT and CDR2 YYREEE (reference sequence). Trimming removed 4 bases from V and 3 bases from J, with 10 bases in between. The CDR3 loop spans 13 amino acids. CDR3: CASSHPRDTEAFF. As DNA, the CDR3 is TGTGCCAGCAGCCATCCTCGGGACACTGAAGCTTTCTTT.

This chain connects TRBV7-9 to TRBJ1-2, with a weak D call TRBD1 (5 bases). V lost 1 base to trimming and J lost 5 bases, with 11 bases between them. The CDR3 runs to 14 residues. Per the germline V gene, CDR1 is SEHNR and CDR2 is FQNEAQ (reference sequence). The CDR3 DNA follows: TGTGCCAGCAGCTTAGTTTTGACAGAATATGGCTACACCTTC. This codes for CASSLVLTEYGYTF.

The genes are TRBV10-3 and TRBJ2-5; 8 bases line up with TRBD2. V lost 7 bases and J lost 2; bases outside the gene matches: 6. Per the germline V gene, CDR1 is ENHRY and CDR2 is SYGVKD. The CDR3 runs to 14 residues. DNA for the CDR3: TGTGCCATCAAAACTAGCGGATCACAAGAGACCCAGTACTTC. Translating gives CAIKTSGSQETQYF.

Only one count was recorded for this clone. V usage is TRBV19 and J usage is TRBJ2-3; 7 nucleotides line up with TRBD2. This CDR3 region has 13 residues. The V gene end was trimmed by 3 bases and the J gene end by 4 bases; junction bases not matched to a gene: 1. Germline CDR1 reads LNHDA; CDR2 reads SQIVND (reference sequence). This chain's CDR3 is CASSIGLADTQYF. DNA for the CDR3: TGTGCCAGTAGTATCGGACTAGCAGATACGCAGTATTTT. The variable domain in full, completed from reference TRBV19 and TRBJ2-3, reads DGGITQSPKYLFRKEGQNVTLSCEQNLNHDAMYWYRQDPGQGLRLIYYSQIVNDFQKGDIAEGYSVSREKKESFPLTVTSAQKNPTAFYLCASSIGLADTQYFGPGTRLTVL.

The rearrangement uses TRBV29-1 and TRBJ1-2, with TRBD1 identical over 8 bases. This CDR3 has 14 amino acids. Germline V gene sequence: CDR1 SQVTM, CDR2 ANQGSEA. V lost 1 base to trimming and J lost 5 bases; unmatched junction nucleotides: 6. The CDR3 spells CSVEGAWTGYGYTF. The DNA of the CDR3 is TGCAGCGTTGAAGGTGCATGGACAGGGTATGGCTACACCTTC. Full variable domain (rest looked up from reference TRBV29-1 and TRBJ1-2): SAVISQKPSRDICQRGTSLTIQCQVDSQVTMMFWYRQQPGQSLTLIATANQGSEATYESGFVIDKFPISRPNLTFSTLTVSNMSPEDSSIYLCSVEGAWTGYGYTFGSGTRLTVV.

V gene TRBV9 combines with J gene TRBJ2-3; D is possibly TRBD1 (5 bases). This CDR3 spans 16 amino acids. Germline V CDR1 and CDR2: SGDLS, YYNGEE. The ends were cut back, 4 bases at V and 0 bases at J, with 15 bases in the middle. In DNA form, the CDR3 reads TGTGCCAGCAGCCCTGGGGCTCGTACTAGCACAGATACGCAGTATTTT. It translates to CASSPGARTSTDTQYF.